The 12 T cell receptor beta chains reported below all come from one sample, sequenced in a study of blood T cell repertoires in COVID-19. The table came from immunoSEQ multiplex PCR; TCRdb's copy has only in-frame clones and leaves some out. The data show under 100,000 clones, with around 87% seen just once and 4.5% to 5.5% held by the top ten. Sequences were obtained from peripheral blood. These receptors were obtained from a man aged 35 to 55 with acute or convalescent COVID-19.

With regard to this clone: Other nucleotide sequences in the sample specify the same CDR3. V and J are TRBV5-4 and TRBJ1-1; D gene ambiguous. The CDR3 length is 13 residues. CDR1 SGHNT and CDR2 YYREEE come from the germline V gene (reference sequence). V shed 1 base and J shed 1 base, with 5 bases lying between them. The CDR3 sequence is CASSLTGNTEAFF. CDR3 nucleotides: TGTGCCAGCAGCTTGACGGGGAACACTGAAGCTTTCTTT.

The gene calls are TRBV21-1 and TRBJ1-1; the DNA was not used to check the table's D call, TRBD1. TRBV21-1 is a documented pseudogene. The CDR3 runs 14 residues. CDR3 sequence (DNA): TGTGCCAGCAGCAAAGGGGGCCGGAACACTGAAGCTTTCTTT. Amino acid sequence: CASSKGGRNTEAFF.

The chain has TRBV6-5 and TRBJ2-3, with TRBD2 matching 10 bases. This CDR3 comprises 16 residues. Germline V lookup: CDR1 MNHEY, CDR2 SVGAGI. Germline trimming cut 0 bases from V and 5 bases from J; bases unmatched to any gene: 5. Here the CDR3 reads CASSYSRLAGEDTQYF. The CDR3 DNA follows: TGTGCCAGCAGTTACTCGAGGCTAGCGGGGGAAGATACGCAGTATTTT.

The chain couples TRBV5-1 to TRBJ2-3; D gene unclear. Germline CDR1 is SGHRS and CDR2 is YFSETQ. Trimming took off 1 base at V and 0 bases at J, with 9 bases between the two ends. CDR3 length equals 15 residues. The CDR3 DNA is TGCGCCAGCAGCTTGCCCGCAGTCAGCACAGATACGCAGTATTTT. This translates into CASSLPAVSTDTQYF. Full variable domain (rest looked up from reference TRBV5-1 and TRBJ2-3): KAGVTQTPRYLIKTRGQQVTLSCSPISGHRSVSWYQQTPGQGLQFLFEYFSETQRNKGNFPGRFSGRQFSNSRSEMNVSTLELGDSALYLCASSLPAVSTDTQYFGPGTRLTVL.

CDR3 sequence (DNA): TGTGCCAGCAGCGTAGGCCCGGGACAGGGATCTGGAAACACCATATATTTT. It is translated as CASSVGPGQGSGNTIYF. The J gene is TRBJ1-3, the V gene TRBV9, with 9 bases aligning to TRBD1. Germline V lookup: CDR1 SGDLS, CDR2 YYNGEE. This CDR3 is 17 amino acids long. The junction had 5 bases not matched to a gene; V was cut back by 0 bases and J by 1 base.

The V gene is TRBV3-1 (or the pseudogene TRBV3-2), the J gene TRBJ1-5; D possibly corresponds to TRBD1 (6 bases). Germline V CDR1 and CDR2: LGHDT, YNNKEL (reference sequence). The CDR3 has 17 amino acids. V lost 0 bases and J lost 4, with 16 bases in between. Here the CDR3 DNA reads TGTGCCAGCAGCCAAGATGGCCGCAGGGGCGGGAATCAGCCCCAGCATTTT. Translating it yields CASSQDGRRGGNQPQHF.

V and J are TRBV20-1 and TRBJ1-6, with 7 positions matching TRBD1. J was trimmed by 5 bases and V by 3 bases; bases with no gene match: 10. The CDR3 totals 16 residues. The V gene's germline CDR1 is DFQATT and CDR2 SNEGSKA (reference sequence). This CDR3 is CSASVRGLGHNSPLHF. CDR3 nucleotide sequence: TGCAGTGCTAGTGTTAGGGGGCTAGGGCATAATTCACCCCTCCACTTT.

CDR3 in DNA: TGTGCCAGCAGTCTATATTACGAGCAGTACTTC. This sequence encodes CASSLYYEQYF. This chain connects TRBV12-3 or TRBV12-4 to TRBJ2-7, with no clear D. V gave up 5 bases and J gave up 4 bases, with 6 bases separating them. This CDR3 is 11 amino acids long.

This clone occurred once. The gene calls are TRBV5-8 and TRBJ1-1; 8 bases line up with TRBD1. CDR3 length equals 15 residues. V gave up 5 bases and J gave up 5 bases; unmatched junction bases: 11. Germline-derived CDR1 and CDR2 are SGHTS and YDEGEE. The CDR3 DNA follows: TGTGCCAGCAGAGGCCACGGACAGGGCGGGACTGAAGCTTTCTTT. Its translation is CASRGHGQGGTEAFF.

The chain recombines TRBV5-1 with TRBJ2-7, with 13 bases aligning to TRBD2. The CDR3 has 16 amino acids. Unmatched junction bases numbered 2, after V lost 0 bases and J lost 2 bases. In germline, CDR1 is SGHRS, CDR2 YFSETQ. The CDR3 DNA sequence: TGCGCCAGCAGCTTGGGACTAGCGGGAGGCCCCTACGAGCAGTACTTC. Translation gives CASSLGLAGGPYEQYF.

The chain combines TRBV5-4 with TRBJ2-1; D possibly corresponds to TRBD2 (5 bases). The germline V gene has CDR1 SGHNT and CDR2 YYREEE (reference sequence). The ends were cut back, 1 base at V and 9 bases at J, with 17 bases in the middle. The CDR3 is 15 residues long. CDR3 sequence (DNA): TGTGCCAGCAGCTTGTTGTTAGCGAAAGGCAGTGAGCAGTTCTTC. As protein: CASSLLLAKGSEQFF.

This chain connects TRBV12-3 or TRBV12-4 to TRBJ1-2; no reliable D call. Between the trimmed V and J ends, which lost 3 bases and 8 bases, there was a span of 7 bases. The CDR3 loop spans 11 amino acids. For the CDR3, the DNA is TGTGCCAGCAGTTTCGGGAGGGGCTACACCTTC. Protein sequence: CASSFGRGYTF.